Listed below are T cell receptor beta chains from one sample, sequenced in a study of regulatory T cells in long-lasting Graves disease. TCRdb called the multiplex PCR reads again in MiXCR, with one record for every CDR3 protein. The table shows a few hundred thousand distinct CDR3 sequences, with roughly a quarter occurring only once. Sequencing used peripheral blood mononuclear cells (PBMCs), obtained when the disease was refractory, from a patient treated with antithyroid drugs. Receptor source: a female donor with Graves disease. CDR3s include the opening cysteine and the closing phenylalanine or tryptophan. D genes are given only for firm matches. Not all rows give a size; the values are once, few, many and, for expanded clones, a class.

D gene	V gene	J gene	clone size	CDR3 protein	CDR3 DNA
.	TRBV12-3/TRBV12-4	TRBJ1-3	few	CASSPAPGSGNTIYF	TGTGCCAGCAGTCCCGCCCCCGGGTCTGGAAACACCATATATTTT
TRBD1	TRBV28	TRBJ1-6	.	CASTPGQGDNSPLHF	TGTGCCAGCACCCCAGGACAGGGAGATAATTCACCCCTCCACTTT
.	TRBV29-1	TRBJ1-2	few	CSVDRLGANYGYTF	TGCAGCGTAGATCGGCTGGGGGCTAACTATGGCTACACCTTC
.	TRBV28	TRBJ2-3	.	CASKLDQTSTDTQYF	TGTGCCAGCAAACTCGATCAAACTAGCACAGATACGCAGTATTTT
TRBD1	TRBV19	TRBJ2-7	.	CASSSPPDRKAVEQYF	TGTGCCAGTAGTTCTCCCCCGGACAGGAAGGCGGTCGAGCAGTACTTC
.	TRBV28	TRBJ1-1	few	CASSEEGPAFF	TGTGCCAGCAGTGAGGAGGGCCCAGCTTTCTTT
.	TRBV20-1	TRBJ2-7	few	CSARRGGEQYF	TGCAGTGCTAGAAGGGGTGGCGAGCAGTACTTC
.	TRBV2	TRBJ2-4	many	CASTGASNIQYF	TGTGCCAGCACTGGGGCCTCAAACATTCAGTACTTC
TRBD2	TRBV6-1	TRBJ2-5	many	CASSRTSGSYGTQYF	TGTGCCAGCAGTCGGACTAGCGGGAGCTATGGGACCCAGTACTTC
TRBD1	TRBV19	TRBJ1-1	few	CASKKGATFF	TGTGCCAGTAAGAAGGGGGCGACTTTCTTT
TRBD2	TRBV11-2	TRBJ2-1	.	CASSETSGAYNEQFF	TGTGCCAGCAGCGAGACTAGCGGCGCCTACAATGAGCAGTTCTTC
.	TRBV20-1	TRBJ1-2	.	CSTQYQRGGYTF	TGCAGTACCCAATACCAACGGGGGGGCTACACCTTC
.	TRBV6-9	TRBJ2-3	.	CASSYSSKDTQYF	TGTGCCAGCAGTTACTCTTCGAAGGATACGCAGTATTTT
TRBD1	TRBV9	TRBJ1-6	once	CASSRTGALNNSPLHF	TGTGCCAGCAGTCGGACAGGGGCCTTAAATAATTCACCCCTCCACTTT
.	TRBV28	TRBJ1-5	.	CASSLGTQPQHF	TGTGCCAGCAGTTTGGGGACTCAGCCCCAGCATTTT
.	TRBV6-1	TRBJ1-5	many	CASGEDSHQPQHF	TGTGCCAGCGGGGAGGACAGTCATCAGCCCCAGCATTTT
.	TRBV11-2	TRBJ1-3	few	CASRADSGNTIYF	TGTGCCAGCAGGGCCGACTCTGGAAACACCATATATTTT
.	TRBV11-2	TRBJ2-4	few	CASSLSLVPVDLAKNIQYF	TGTGCCAGCAGCTTAAGTTTGGTACCGGTTGACCTAGCCAAAAACATTCAGTACTTC
.	TRBV7-3	TRBJ2-7	.	CASSLSPGTQYEQYF	TGTGCCAGCAGCTTAAGCCCCGGGACCCAATACGAGCAGTACTTC
.	TRBV10-3	TRBJ1-1	.	CAAAGEAGTEAFF	TGTGCCGCCGCTGGGGAGGCGGGGACTGAAGCTTTCTTT
.	TRBV2	TRBJ2-7	many	CASSEGFFRHEQYF	TGTGCCAGCAGTGAAGGTTTTTTTCGCCACGAGCAGTACTTC
.	TRBV4-1	TRBJ2-5	few	CASSQVGALPETQYF	TGCGCCAGCAGCCAAGTGGGGGCGCTTCCAGAGACCCAGTACTTC
.	TRBV2	TRBJ2-2	many	CASHYQPTGELFF	TGTGCCAGCCACTATCAACCGACCGGGGAGCTGTTTTTT
TRBD2	TRBV6-1	TRBJ2-2	many	CASSTGTRSAGELFF	TGTGCCAGCAGTACAGGGACTAGAAGTGCCGGGGAGCTGTTTTTT
TRBD2	TRBV12-3/TRBV12-4	TRBJ2-7	once	CASRHLGLAGRDQYF	TGTGCCAGCAGACATCTGGGACTAGCGGGACGTGATCAGTACTTC
.	TRBV7-2	TRBJ2-6	.	CASSKLQGSGANVLTF	TGTGCCAGCAGCAAATTACAGGGCTCTGGGGCCAACGTCCTGACTTTC
TRBD2	TRBV29-1	TRBJ2-5	.	CSVESLAGGRETQYF	TGCAGCGTTGAAAGTCTAGCGGGAGGGAGGGAGACCCAGTACTTC
TRBD1	TRBV27	TRBJ1-2	.	CASRSETGGGYGYTF	TGTGCCAGCAGGAGCGAGACAGGGGGCGGCTATGGCTACACCTTC
TRBD2	TRBV6-1	TRBJ2-7	.	CASSPPGASGTHEQYF	TGTGCCAGCAGTCCCCCGGGTGCTAGCGGGACCCACGAGCAGTACTTC
.	TRBV5-1	TRBJ2-7	.	CASSSSPPYEQYF	TGCGCCAGCAGCTCAAGTCCCCCCTACGAGCAGTACTTC
TRBD1	TRBV30	TRBJ2-7	.	CAWRDRGEQYF	TGTGCCTGGAGAGACAGGGGGGAGCAGTACTTC
TRBD2	TRBV29-1	TRBJ2-1	.	CSVGRGTSGYNEQFF	TGCAGCGTTGGGAGGGGCACTAGCGGTTACAATGAGCAGTTCTTC
TRBD1	TRBV7-3	TRBJ1-2	few	CASSSTGNHGYTF	TGTGCCAGCAGCTCGACAGGGAATCATGGCTACACCTTC
.	TRBV7-2	TRBJ1-2	many	CASRPSGRYYGYTF	TGTGCCAGCAGACCCTCAGGGAGGTACTATGGCTACACCTTC
.	TRBV7-9	TRBJ2-3	.	CASSLDLGASDTQYF	TGTGCCAGCAGCTTAGATCTGGGGGCGAGTGATACGCAGTATTTT
.	TRBV4-1	TRBJ2-5	.	CASSHYFSRETQYF	TGCGCCAGCAGCCATTATTTCTCTCGCGAGACCCAGTACTTC
TRBD1	TRBV20-1	TRBJ1-2	few	CSAQTGAENYGYTF	TGCAGTGCTCAGACAGGGGCGGAGAACTATGGCTACACCTTC
TRBD2	TRBV20-1	TRBJ2-5	many	CSARLSGRQETQYF	TGCAGTGCTAGACTTAGCGGGAGGCAAGAGACCCAGTACTTC
.	TRBV19	TRBJ1-5	few	CASSIVGDKSNQPQHF	TGTGCCAGTAGTATCGTGGGGGATAAAAGCAATCAGCCCCAGCATTTT
TRBD1	TRBV28	TRBJ1-5	few	CATQGGGPNQPQHF	TGTGCCACCCAGGGAGGGGGCCCCAATCAGCCCCAGCATTTT
.	TRBV6-5	TRBJ1-2	many	CASSYGGDFHYGYTF	TGTGCCAGCAGTTACGGGGGAGACTTCCACTATGGCTACACCTTC
TRBD2	TRBV14	TRBJ2-2	once	CASSQDGPLAGETGELFF	TGTGCCAGCAGCCAAGACGGCCCTCTGGCGGGAGAGACCGGGGAGCTGTTTTTT
TRBD1	TRBV12-3/TRBV12-4	TRBJ2-1	.	CASRTGTGTYNEQFF	TGTGCCAGCAGGACCGGGACAGGGACCTACAATGAGCAGTTCTTC
.	TRBV18	TRBJ2-7	.	CASSPPNGQPGEQYF	TGTGCCAGCTCACCACCGAATGGGCAGCCTGGCGAGCAGTACTTC
.	TRBV7-2	TRBJ2-5	many	CASSLGRPQETQYF	TGTGCCAGCAGCTTGGGACGGCCACAAGAGACCCAGTACTTC